The 10 T cell receptor beta chains presented below share a single source sample, sequenced in a study of blood T cell repertoires in COVID-19. Using immunoSEQ multiplex PCR, the repertoire was profiled, and TCRdb retains in-frame clones only, with some absent. The table records some 370,000 clones, 87% of them present only once. Material for sequencing was peripheral blood. Receptors originate from a woman in her twenties or thirties with COVID-19, enrolled during active disease.

This chain uses TRBV10-1 with TRBJ2-1, with 13 nucleotides matching TRBD2. The CDR3 spans 16 residues. The V and J ends lost 4 bases and 5 bases, in that order; junction bases with no gene match: 5. Per germline, CDR1 WNHNN and CDR2 SYGVQD (reference sequence). This chain's CDR3 is CASSGGLAGKHNEQFF. The CDR3, as DNA: TGCGCCAGCAGTGGGGGACTAGCGGGAAAACACAATGAGCAGTTCTTC.

The chain employs TRBV9 and TRBJ1-2, with D perhaps matching TRBD1 (5 bases). V dropped 4 bases and J dropped 0 bases, with 10 bases sitting between them. CDR3 size: 14 residues. Germline V CDR1 and CDR2: SGDLS, YYNGEE. CDR3 nucleotides: TGTGCCAGCAGCTTGGACACAGCTAACTATGGCTACACCTTC. Protein sequence: CASSLDTANYGYTF.

Comments on this clone: The same CDR3 also results from other DNA sequences found in this sample. The chain couples TRBV27 to TRBJ2-7; 11 nucleotides agree with TRBD1. The junction had 4 bases not matched to a gene; V was cut back by 5 bases and J by 4 bases. The CDR3 is made up of 14 amino acids. The germline V gene encodes CDR1 MNHEY and CDR2 SMNVEV (reference sequence). CDR3 loop: CASSLGQGAYEQYF. As DNA, the CDR3 is TGTGCCAGCAGTCTCGGACAGGGGGCGTACGAGCAGTACTTC.

The chain carries TRBV5-1 and TRBJ2-5, with D possibly TRBD1 on 6 matching bases. Germline V gives CDR1 SGHRS, CDR2 YFSETQ. Deletions cut 4 bases from V and 5 bases from J, with 15 bases between. The CDR3 loop spans 14 amino acids. CDR3: CASSPLGGRETQYF. DNA for the CDR3: TGCGCCAGCAGCCCTTTAGGGGGACGGGAGACCCAGTACTTC.

This chain joins TRBV15 and TRBJ2-3; the match to TRBD2 covers 12 bases. In germline, CDR1 is LNHNV, CDR2 YYDKDF (reference sequence). This CDR3 has 18 amino acids. Germline trimming cut 1 base from V and 5 bases from J; bases unmatched to any gene: 10. The CDR3 loop is CATSRGRSLAGGLDTQYF. CDR3 nucleotide sequence: TGTGCCACCAGCAGAGGGCGCTCACTAGCGGGAGGCCTAGATACGCAGTATTTT.

The chain is built from TRBV7-2 and TRBJ2-1; possibly TRBD2 for D (6 bases). This CDR3 comprises 16 residues. Germline-derived CDR1 and CDR2 are SGHTA and FQGNSA. V lost 2 bases and J lost 4, with 15 bases in between. The CDR3, as DNA: TGTGCCAGCAGCTTATCGGGGCTAGCGCAATACAATGAGCAGTTCTTC. It yields the protein CASSLSGLAQYNEQFF.

The chain couples TRBV5-8 to TRBJ2-2; 10 bases match TRBD2. Looked up from germline, CDR1 is SGHTS and CDR2 is YDEGEE. The CDR3 totals 17 residues. V lost 0 bases, J lost 4 bases, and 6 bases stayed unmatched. The CDR3, as DNA: TGTGCCAGCAGCTTGGCTCGGCTAGCGGGAGTCACCGGGGAGCTGTTTTTT. It is translated as CASSLARLAGVTGELFF.

The rearrangement joins TRBV5-6 to TRBJ2-2; 12 nucleotides line up with TRBD2. The CDR3 consists of 16 residues. The V segment lost 6 bases and the J segment 4 bases; nucleotides outside the gene matches: 7. Germline CDR1 is SGHDT and CDR2 is YYEEEE. In nucleotides, the CDR3 is TGTGCCAGCAATCTACTAGCGGGAGGAGGCACCGGGGAGCTGTTTTTT. Protein product: CASNLLAGGGTGELFF.

The V and J genes are TRBV25-1 and TRBJ2-5; 13 positions agree with TRBD2. CDR3 size: 17 residues. The V segment lost 2 bases and the J segment 5 bases; nucleotides outside the gene matches: 8. Germline CDR1 is MGHDK and CDR2 is SYGVNS. Written as DNA, the CDR3 is TGTGCCAGCAGTGAAATGGGGGGACTAGCGGGGATGGAGACCCAGTACTTC. It yields the protein CASSEMGGLAGMETQYF.

The chain combines TRBV30 with TRBJ2-4; D is unresolved. The CDR3 contains 12 residues. Between the trimmed V and J ends, which lost 0 bases and 11 bases, there was a span of 11 bases. Germline assignment: CDR1 GTSNPN and CDR2 SVGIG (reference sequence). The DNA for the CDR3 is TGTGCCTGGAGTGTGAACAGAGATCTTCAGTACTTC. It codes for CAWSVNRDLQYF. Complete variable domain (other parts from reference TRBV30 and TRBJ2-4): SQTIHQWPATLVQPVGSPLSLECTVEGTSNPNLYWYRQAAGRGLQLLFYSVGIGQISSEVPQNLSASRPQDRQFILSSKKLLLSDSGFYLCAWSVNRDLQYFGAGTRLSVL.